This T cell receptor (beta chain) was found in a study of cytomegalovirus exposure and HLA in healthy donors. Looking at the study overall: When 398 donors were genotyped, 80% to 90% of them were found to fall in the Caucasian-associated ancestry cluster.

PCR was performed using 60 Vbeta and 13 Jbeta primers. Sequencing was performed with immunoSEQ multiplex PCR; in TCRdb, only in-frame clones are kept and a portion is missing. The table lists over 150,000 clones, over 65% of them singletons. Points from the study as a whole: In a later analysis, TCR beta V- and J-gene trimming was associated with a missense DCLRE1C variant. Being productive about 90% or about 30% of the time was typical of most TCR beta V segments in an earlier analysis.

The length of the CDR3 is 14 residues. Germline-derived CDR1 and CDR2 are PRHDT and FYEKMQ (reference sequence). Trimming left V 2 bases short and J 6 bases short, with 14 bases between. Points on this clone: As yet, its antigen is unknown.

The sequence derives from a woman aged 40-49 years in good health and CMV-seronegative. What was sequenced was PBMCs. The rearrangement links TRBV13 to TRBJ2-7; D call uncertain. The chain's CDR3 is CASSLYSPHGEQYF. DNA of the CDR3: TGTGCCAGCAGCTTATACTCGCCCCATGGCGAGCAGTACTTC.